The 32 T cell receptor beta chains below all came from one sample that was sequenced in a study of shared clonotypes between healthy human individuals. The table came from immunoSEQ multiplex PCR; TCRdb's copy has only in-frame clones and leaves some out. The sample shows a few million clones, 85% to 95% of them seen only once. Sequencing was carried out using naive CD4+ T cells from PBMCs. Subset reported: CD45RA+ positively selected. These receptors all stem from a man aged 18 to 30 in good health. Some clones in this sample may be carry-over from other donors' samples.

The V call is TRBV29-1, the J call TRBJ1-4; the D is unclear. The CDR3 sequence is 12 residues long. Germline V gives CDR1 SQVTM, CDR2 ANQGSEA. The V and J ends lost 5 bases and 5 bases respectively, with 9 bases between them. In nucleotides, the CDR3 is TGCAGCGTTAGGACGGCGAATGAAAAACTGTTTTTT. Protein sequence: CSVRTANEKLFF. Combining the CDR3 with reference TRBV29-1 and TRBJ1-4 gives the whole variable domain SAVISQKPSRDICQRGTSLTIQCQVDSQVTMMFWYRQQPGQSLTLIATANQGSEATYESGFVIDKFPISRPNLTFSTLTVSNMSPEDSSIYLCSVRTANEKLFFGSGTQLSVL.

This clone was seen once. This CDR3 is also generated by other DNA sequences in the sample. The gene calls are TRBV5-1 and TRBJ1-3; D gene uncertain. The CDR3 extends over 14 amino acids. V was trimmed by 0 bases and J by 2 bases, leaving 6 bases between them. Per the germline V gene, CDR1 is SGHRS and CDR2 is YFSETQ. CDR3 sequence (DNA): TGCGCCAGCAGCTTGGGAGCGGCTGGAAACACCATATATTTT. This sequence encodes CASSLGAAGNTIYF.

The chain couples TRBV5-1 to TRBJ2-3; possibly TRBD2 for D (6 bases). V was pared by 0 bases and J by 1 base, with 15 bases between. CDR3 length: 17 residues. Germline CDR1 is SGHRS and CDR2 is YFSETQ. This CDR3 is CASSLAGLHRGTDTQYF. The CDR3 DNA reads as TGCGCCAGCAGCTTGGCCGGACTACATCGAGGCACAGATACGCAGTATTTT.

The chain is built from TRBV25-1 and TRBJ2-7, with 7 bases matching TRBD1. Germline CDR1 and CDR2: MGHDK and SYGVNS. The CDR3 totals 14 residues. Unmatched junction bases numbered 7, after V lost 4 bases and J lost 4 bases. The CDR3 DNA is TGTGCCAGCAGTGTCGGGACAGTGGATTACGAGCAGTACTTC. This codes for CASSVGTVDYEQYF.

DNA for the CDR3: TGCGCCAGCAGCTTGGAGTACGAGACCCAGTACTTC. Protein product: CASSLEYETQYF. The gene calls are TRBV5-1 and TRBJ2-5; D gene uncertain. Trimming stripped 0 bases from V and 5 bases from J, with 5 bases between. Per the germline V gene, CDR1 is SGHRS and CDR2 is YFSETQ. The CDR3 has 12 amino acids.

The DNA of the CDR3 is TGTGCCAGCAGCCCAAACCGGGAAAGGGGAGAGCAGTACTTC. Its translation: CASSPNRERGEQYF. The chain uses TRBV7-6 and TRBJ2-7; D could derive from TRBD1 or TRBD2 (5 bases each). Germline CDR1 reads SGHVS; CDR2 reads FNYEAQ. V gave up 5 bases and J gave up 7 bases, with 18 bases separating them. The CDR3 is 14 amino acids. Based on the CDR3 plus reference TRBV7-6 and TRBJ2-7, the full variable domain is GAGVSQSPRYKVTKRGQDVALRCDPISGHVSLYWYRQALGQGPEFLTYFNYEAQQDKSGLPNDRFSAERPEGSISTLTIQRTEQRDSAMYRCASSPNRERGEQYFGPGTRLTVT.

Details on this clone: The sample has other DNA sequences that encode this CDR3 too. This chain joins TRBV11-2 and TRBJ1-4, with TRBD1 as a possible D gene (6 bases). The CDR3 spans 14 residues. Trimming took off 2 bases at V and 2 bases at J, with 6 bases between the two ends. Per the germline V gene, CDR1 is SGHAT and CDR2 is FQNNGV. CDR3 residues: CASSLQGTNEKLFF. CDR3 DNA sequence: TGTGCCAGCAGCTTACAGGGGACTAATGAAAAACTGTTTTTT.

About this clone: This sample also contains other DNA sequences that code for the same CDR3. The chain has TRBV27 and TRBJ1-3, with D tentatively TRBD1 (5 bases). The germline V gene encodes CDR1 MNHEY and CDR2 SMNVEV (reference sequence). V shed 3 bases and J shed 7 bases, with 10 bases lying between them. The CDR3 length is 13 residues. The CDR3 bases are TGTGCCAGCAGTTTTAGCGCAGGGAACACCATATATTTT. It translates to CASSFSAGNTIYF.

This chain uses TRBV18 with TRBJ2-1; 10 positions agree with TRBD1. V lost 1 base to trimming and J lost 6 bases; unmatched junction nucleotides: 9. The CDR3 extends over 17 amino acids. Germline V gives CDR1 KGHSH, CDR2 LQKENI. Here the CDR3 DNA reads TGTGCCAGCTCACCACTGGTTGGGACAGGGGTTCGCAATGAGCAGTTCTTC. This encodes CASSPLVGTGVRNEQFF.

The chain is built from TRBV4-1 and TRBJ2-4, with 7 bases fitting TRBD2. V shed 0 bases, J shed 6 bases, and the junction held 14 bases outside the gene matches. Germline V gene lookup returns CDR1 MGHRA and CDR2 YSYEKL. The CDR3 runs 18 residues. CDR3 coding DNA: TGCGCCAGCAGCCAAGATAGCCCTTCTAGCGCGGGGGTAAACATTCAGTACTTC. Protein product: CASSQDSPSSAGVNIQYF.

The V gene is TRBV2, the J gene TRBJ2-7; 9 bases map to TRBD2. Germline-derived CDR1 and CDR2 are SNHLY and FYNNEI. After removal of 7 bases from V and 0 bases from J, the junction contained 4 bases not matched to a gene. CDR3 length: 14 residues. The CDR3 is CASNPTSGSYEQYF. The CDR3 DNA reads TGTGCCAGCAATCCGACTAGCGGCTCCTACGAGCAGTACTTC.

The rearrangement joins TRBV5-1 to TRBJ1-2, with D uncertain. The V end was cut by 4 bases, the J end by 4 bases, with 11 bases between. Germline V lookup: CDR1 SGHRS, CDR2 YFSETQ. The length of the CDR3 is 13 residues. The CDR3 spells CASSRTSTYGYTF. Written as DNA, the CDR3 is TGCGCCAGCAGCAGGACTAGTACCTATGGCTACACCTTC.

This chain uses TRBV28 with TRBJ2-7, with 7 bases lining up with TRBD1. Germline CDR1 is MDHEN and CDR2 is SYDVKM. The CDR3 spans 18 residues. V trimming: 5 bases; J trimming: 0 bases; junction bases outside the gene matches: 16. The CDR3 region is CASSLSRIGQESSYEQYF. The CDR3, as DNA: TGTGCCAGCAGTCTATCCCGAATCGGACAGGAGAGCTCCTACGAGCAGTACTTC.

The chain recombines TRBV19 with TRBJ1-2; D uncertain. Trimming shortened V by 4 bases and J by 13 bases, and 19 bases separated the two germline ends. Germline V gene data show CDR1 as LNHDA and CDR2 as SQIVND (reference sequence). The CDR3 has 13 residues. The CDR3 spells CASSNDLGSPPTF. The CDR3 coding sequence is TGTGCCAGTAGTAACGACCTTGGAAGCCCTCCCACCTTC.

The chain uses TRBV27 and TRBJ2-1; TRBD1 or TRBD2 may be the D gene (5 bases each). Germline V gene sequence: CDR1 MNHEY, CDR2 SMNVEV (reference sequence). This CDR3 is 11 amino acids long. Trimming took off 10 bases at V and 10 bases at J, with 14 bases between the two ends. The DNA of the CDR3 is TGTGCCACCTCGAGGGGATCCGAGCAGTTCTTC. It encodes CATSRGSEQFF.

This chain joins TRBV2 and TRBJ1-6; D is uncertain. The CDR3 contains 13 residues. Germline-derived CDR1 and CDR2 are SNHLY and FYNNEI. The V end was cut by 0 bases, the J end by 6 bases, with 3 bases between. For the CDR3, the DNA is TGTGCCAGCAGTGAAGCGGGTAATTCACCCCTCCACTTT. This sequence encodes CASSEAGNSPLHF.

The rearrangement links TRBV18 to TRBJ2-1, with 8 bases fitting TRBD1. CDR3 length: 15 residues. The germline V gene encodes CDR1 KGHSH and CDR2 LQKENI. The ends lost 0 bases at V and 5 bases at J; junction bases unmatched: 3. CDR3: CASSPPGQDHNEQFF. The CDR3 bases are TGTGCCAGCTCACCACCGGGACAGGACCACAATGAGCAGTTCTTC. Combining the CDR3 with reference TRBV18 and TRBJ2-1 gives the whole variable domain NAGVMQNPRHLVRRRGQEARLRCSPMKGHSHVYWYRQLPEEGLKFMVYLQKENIIDESGMPKERFSAEFPKEGPSILRIQQVVRGDSAAYFCASSPPGQDHNEQFFGPGTRLTVL.

V usage is TRBV19 and J usage is TRBJ1-1; possibly TRBD1 for D (5 bases). The CDR3 sequence is 13 residues long. Germline V CDR1 and CDR2: LNHDA, SQIVND (reference sequence). The ends were cut back, 5 bases at V and 4 bases at J, with 11 bases in the middle. The CDR3 DNA is TGTGCCAGTAGTTTTCCTGGGGGCACTGAAGCTTTCTTT. Its protein is CASSFPGGTEAFF. Drawing the rest from reference TRBV19 and TRBJ1-1, the complete variable domain is DGGITQSPKYLFRKEGQNVTLSCEQNLNHDAMYWYRQDPGQGLRLIYYSQIVNDFQKGDIAEGYSVSREKKESFPLTVTSAQKNPTAFYLCASSFPGGTEAFFGQGTRLTVV.

The V gene is TRBV5-1, the J gene TRBJ2-5; 8 bases are shared with TRBD2. Trimming at V came to 4 bases and at J to 3 bases, leaving 2 bases not matched to a gene. This CDR3 has 13 residues. Germline V lookup: CDR1 SGHRS, CDR2 YFSETQ. CDR3 DNA: TGCGCCAGCAGCACACTAGCGGAAGAGACCCAGTACTTC. Translated: CASSTLAEETQYF.

On this clone itself: Distinct nucleotide sequences in the sample also encode this CDR3. The gene calls are TRBV28 and TRBJ2-5; 7 nucleotides align to TRBD1. This CDR3 is 13 amino acids long. Germline trimming cut 6 bases from V and 4 bases from J; bases unmatched to any gene: 5. Per germline, CDR1 MDHEN and CDR2 SYDVKM. In DNA, the CDR3 is TGTGCCAGCAGCCCCAGGACAGGAGAGACCCAGTACTTC. Its protein product is CASSPRTGETQYF.

This sequence joins TRBV5-1 and TRBJ1-2; tentatively, D is TRBD1 (5 bases). This CDR3 has 14 residues. Trimming took off 5 bases at V and 0 bases at J, with 11 bases between the two ends. The germline gives CDR1 SGHRS, CDR2 YFSETQ. CDR3 loop: CASRMQGTNYGYTF. The CDR3 DNA is TGCGCCAGCAGGATGCAGGGCACTAACTATGGCTACACCTTC.

Comments on this clone: Other DNA sequences within the sample encode an identical CDR3. The CDR3 sequence: CASSAGTSGYEQYF. The CDR3 coding sequence is TGTGCCAGCAGCGCCGGGACTAGCGGCTACGAGCAGTACTTC. The J gene is TRBJ2-7, the V gene TRBV9, with TRBD2 identical over 11 bases. The V gene end was trimmed by 3 bases and the J gene end by 3 bases; junction bases not matched to a gene: 2. CDR3 length: 14 residues. The germline V gene encodes CDR1 SGDLS and CDR2 YYNGEE.

About this clone: This CDR3 is also generated by other DNA sequences in the sample. The V gene is TRBV4-1, the J gene TRBJ2-7; tentative D call: TRBD2 (5 bases). V was clipped by 1 base and J by 3 bases, with 7 bases between them. The CDR3 is made up of 13 amino acids. CDR1 and CDR2 (germline): MGHRA, YSYEKL. CDR3 sequence reads: CASSQGGFYEQYF. DNA for the CDR3: TGCGCCAGCAGCCAAGGAGGGTTCTACGAGCAGTACTTC.

This sequence joins TRBV6-1 and TRBJ2-1; D is unresolved. CDR1 is MNHNS and CDR2 is SASEGT in the germline V gene. V dropped 7 bases and J dropped 2 bases, with 15 bases sitting between them. The length of the CDR3 is 15 residues. In nucleotides, the CDR3 is TGTGCCAGCAAACGGCCTCCCCAAACCTACAATGAGCAGTTCTTC. This gives the protein CASKRPPQTYNEQFF.

V gene TRBV4-1 combines with J gene TRBJ2-1, with TRBD1 as a possible D gene (6 bases). Trimming pared 5 bases from V and 2 bases from J, leaving 13 bases between. CDR1 MGHRA and CDR2 YSYEKL come from the germline V gene. The CDR3 has 15 residues. The CDR3: CASSVTGNTYNEQFF. The CDR3 DNA is TGCGCCAGCAGCGTCACAGGGAACACCTACAATGAGCAGTTCTTC.

This sequence joins TRBV28 and TRBJ1-4, with D possibly TRBD1 on 5 matching bases. Looked up from germline, CDR1 is MDHEN and CDR2 is SYDVKM. V shed 6 bases and J shed 5 bases, with 10 bases lying between them. The length of the CDR3 is 13 residues. The CDR3: CASRGGGNEKLFF. The CDR3 bases are TGTGCCAGCAGGGGGGGAGGCAATGAAAAACTGTTTTTT.

A note on this clone: Other DNA sequences in the sample encode the same CDR3. The chain combines TRBV6-6 with TRBJ1-4; D is unclear. Per germline, CDR1 MNHNY and CDR2 SVGAGI (reference sequence). Trimming pared 6 bases from V and 7 bases from J, leaving 3 bases between. The CDR3 covers 10 residues. The chain's CDR3 is CASRGEKLFF. In DNA form, the CDR3 reads TGTGCCAGCAGGGGTGAAAAACTGTTTTTT.

The chain recombines TRBV27 with TRBJ2-1, with 8 bases matching TRBD2. Germline trimming cut 2 bases from V and 0 bases from J; bases unmatched to any gene: 9. The germline V gene has CDR1 MNHEY and CDR2 SMNVEV (reference sequence). The length of the CDR3 is 18 residues. Here the CDR3 DNA reads TGTGCCAGCAGTTTAGCCAGCGGGAGTAATCCCTCCTACAATGAGCAGTTCTTC. Amino acid sequence: CASSLASGSNPSYNEQFF.

In the case of this clone: Other nucleotide sequences in the sample specify the same CDR3. The V gene is TRBV5-1, the J gene TRBJ1-5, with unresolved D. CDR1 and CDR2 from the germline V gene are SGHRS and YFSETQ. V shed 0 bases and J shed 0 bases, with 7 bases lying between them. The CDR3 is 15 amino acids. As DNA, the CDR3 is TGCGCCAGCAGCTTGGAATCCGGTAGCAATCAGCCCCAGCATTTT. Protein sequence: CASSLESGSNQPQHF.

This chain links TRBV2 with TRBJ1-1, with D tentatively TRBD1 (5 bases). The CDR3 is 12 residues long. CDR1 and CDR2 (germline): SNHLY, FYNNEI. Trimming pared 5 bases from V and 5 bases from J, leaving 9 bases between. The CDR3 is CASSPRVTEAFF. The CDR3 bases are TGTGCCAGCAGTCCCAGGGTTACTGAAGCTTTCTTT.

The chain links TRBV30 to TRBJ1-2; 11 bases align to TRBD1. The CDR3 contains 15 residues. Germline trimming cut 0 bases from V and 4 bases from J; bases unmatched to any gene: 4. Germline V gives CDR1 GTSNPN, CDR2 SVGIG (reference sequence). In DNA form, the CDR3 reads TGTGCCTGGAGTGTAGGGACAGGGGGGAGCTATGGCTACACCTTC. Protein sequence: CAWSVGTGGSYGYTF. Looking up the rest from reference TRBV30 and TRBJ1-2 gives the full variable domain: SQTIHQWPATLVQPVGSPLSLECTVEGTSNPNLYWYRQAAGRGLQLLFYSVGIGQISSEVPQNLSASRPQDRQFILSSKKLLLSDSGFYLCAWSVGTGGSYGYTFGSGTRLTVV.

This clone was observed a single time. This sample also contains other DNA sequences that code for the same CDR3. The rearrangement links TRBV28 to TRBJ1-3; tentative D call: TRBD1 (5 bases). From germline, CDR1 is MDHEN and CDR2 SYDVKM. The length of the CDR3 is 13 residues. The V gene lost 6 bases and the J gene lost 2 bases, with 8 bases spanning the gap. Written as DNA, the CDR3 is TGTGCCAGCAGGTTGGGGGCTGGAAACACCATATATTTT. It specifies CASRLGAGNTIYF. Full variable domain (missing parts from reference TRBV28 and TRBJ1-3): DVKVTQSSRYLVKRTGEKVFLECVQDMDHENMFWYRQDPGLGLRLIYFSYDVKMKEKGDIPEGYSVSREKKERFSLILESASTNQTSMYLCASRLGAGNTIYFGEGSWLTVV.